Described below is a single T cell receptor beta chain sequence and its context. Antigen unknown. The entry originates in a study of CD8 T cells in ankylosing spondylitis. This CDR3 is 12 amino acids long. The germline CDR1 and CDR2 sequences are MNHEY and SVGEGT. Trimming removed 9 bases from V and 9 bases from J, with 16 bases in between. A quantitative 5'-RACE method, one with molecular barcodes, was used to make TCR beta libraries. Each CDR3 protein gets one entry after TCRdb re-called the 5' RACE reads with MiXCR. The table lists about 540,000 distinct CDR3 sequences, roughly 13% of them singletons, with nearly 7% in the top ten. Overall study results and limits: A TCR beta motif of roughly 8 highly homologous variants appeared characteristic of ankylosing spondylitis blood.

This clonotype was obtained from a male donor with ankylosing spondylitis. Sequenced input: blood, either unsorted or a sorted T cell fraction (not recorded which). The chain links TRBV6-2 or TRBV6-3 to TRBJ2-3, with D uncertain. For the CDR3, the DNA is TGTGCCAGTACCTCCAGTTCCGGCACGCAGTATTTT. This sequence encodes CASTSSSGTQYF.